Detailed here is one T cell receptor (beta chain). These data are taken from a study of OX40 agonist ivuxolimab in advanced cancers. This CDR3 contains 15 residues. Germline CDR1 reads SGHRS; CDR2 reads YFSETQ. V was trimmed by 2 bases and J by 2 bases, leaving 11 bases between them. Sequencing used immunoSEQ multiplex PCR; TCRdb keeps in-frame clones, though not all of them. The table lists 70,000 or so clones, 80% to 90% of them singletons. The chain uses TRBV5-1 and TRBJ1-3; maybe TRBD1 (5 bases). Here the sequenced sample was CD4+ or CD8+ T cells sorted from blood, taken in a trial of the OX40 agonist ivuxolimab. This sequence was found in an adult with an advanced solid tumor such as melanoma, head and neck, liver or kidney cancer. The CDR3 here is CASSFRGPPGNTIYF. CDR3 nucleotides: TGCGCCAGCAGCTTTCGGGGCCCTCCTGGAAACACCATATATTTT.